The 32 T cell receptor beta chains reported below all come from one sample, sequenced in a study of human T cells and chemical hapten exposure. Specified time point: patch test 1, 2 weeks after DPC sensitization. Treatment noted: therapeutic diphenylcyclopropenone sensitization with weekly scalp DPC. In TCRdb, the RACE reads were re-called with MiXCR into one record per CDR3 protein. Of 180,000 or so distinct CDR3 sequences listed, 20% to 25% are singletons. Here the sequenced sample was whole blood, taken in connection with sensitization to the hapten diphenylcyclopropenone (DPC). The receptors derive from a woman aged 45 to 65 with alopecia areata. Some clones in this sample may be carry-over from other donors' samples.

The table lists this clonotype with a few counts. J is TRBJ2-5 and V is TRBV20-1; perhaps TRBD2 as D (6 bases). Germline-derived CDR1 and CDR2 are DFQATT and SNEGSKA (reference sequence). CDR3 length: 14 residues. V lost 1 base and J lost 9, with 18 bases in between. The CDR3 DNA reads TGCAGTGCTAGAGTTATCGAGACCACGGGGGCCCAGTACTTC. As protein: CSARVIETTGAQYF.

This clonotype was detected a few times. The rearrangement links TRBV7-9 to TRBJ2-1; tentative D call: TRBD2 (6 bases). The V end was cut by 5 bases, the J end by 5 bases, with 16 bases between. This CDR3 spans 15 amino acids. Germline-derived CDR1 and CDR2 are SEHNR and FQNEAQ (reference sequence). In DNA, the CDR3 is TGTGCCAGCAGCAGCCGGGAGAGAACCAACAATGAGCAGTTCTTC. It codes for CASSSRERTNNEQFF.

This clonotype was picked up many times. The CDR3 sequence: CASSLGTGSWEKLFF. Here the CDR3 DNA reads TGTGCCAGCAGCTTAGGGACAGGTAGTTGGGAAAAACTGTTTTTT. The chain joins TRBV7-6 to TRBJ1-4, with 7 bases that match TRBD1. The CDR3 is made up of 15 amino acids. Germline CDR1 reads SGHVS; CDR2 reads FNYEAQ. J gave up 8 bases and V 1 base, and 7 bases lay outside the gene matches.

The chain has TRBV6-2 or TRBV6-3 and TRBJ2-7, with TRBD2 identical over 11 bases. J was trimmed by 6 bases and V by 8 bases; bases with no gene match: 9. The CDR3 consists of 14 residues. Germline assignment: CDR1 MNHEY and CDR2 SVGEGT. The CDR3 DNA sequence: TGTGCCAGCCAGAAAGGACTAGCGGGTGGCGAGCAGTACTTC. Protein sequence: CASQKGLAGGEQYF.

The chain joins TRBV12-3 or TRBV12-4 to TRBJ1-5; D unresolved. The CDR3 is 14 residues long. Trimming removed 1 base from V and 0 bases from J, with 4 bases in between. The CDR3 sequence: CASSLVDSNQPQHF. CDR3 coding DNA: TGTGCCAGCAGTTTAGTAGATAGCAATCAGCCCCAGCATTTT.

This clonotype turned up a few times. The rearrangement joins TRBV27 to TRBJ1-6; D unclear. This CDR3 contains 14 residues. The V gene's germline CDR1 is MNHEY and CDR2 SMNVEV (reference sequence). Trimming stripped 3 bases from V and 6 bases from J, with 9 bases between. The CDR3 spells CASSFWRANSPLHF. DNA of the CDR3: TGTGCCAGCAGTTTCTGGAGAGCTAATTCACCCCTCCACTTT.

This clonotype turned up a few times. The chain links TRBV20-1 to TRBJ2-1, with a tentative D call TRBD2 (6 bases). V dropped 6 bases and J dropped 4 bases, with 16 bases sitting between them. CDR3 length equals 14 residues. In germline, CDR1 is DFQATT, CDR2 SNEGSKA (reference sequence). The CDR3 DNA reads as TGCAGTGCCCCTCGTCTAGCGCAATACAATGAGCAGTTCTTC. It codes for CSAPRLAQYNEQFF.

CDR3: CASSYSRGRSYEQYF. The DNA for the CDR3 is TGTGCCAGCAGTTACTCGAGAGGAAGATCCTACGAGCAGTACTTC. The chain has TRBV6-8 and TRBJ2-7; D is ambiguous. This CDR3 spans 15 amino acids. The germline V gene has CDR1 MNHGY and CDR2 SAAAGT. The V and J ends lost 0 bases and 1 base respectively, with 10 bases between them.

V gene TRBV25-1 combines with J gene TRBJ1-4; a possible D gene is TRBD1 (5 bases). The CDR3 totals 12 residues. Germline V gene data show CDR1 as MGHDK and CDR2 as SYGVNS. The V end was cut by 5 bases, the J end by 7 bases, with 8 bases between. The CDR3 loop is CASSIGAEKLFF. CDR3 in DNA: TGTGCCAGCAGTATAGGGGCTGAAAAACTGTTTTTT.

This clonotype was counted at least ten times. This chain joins TRBV19 and TRBJ2-3; 9 bases fit TRBD1. V was pared by 3 bases and J by 5 bases, with 6 bases of the junction left unmatched. The length of the CDR3 is 15 residues. Germline lookup yields CDR1 LNHDA and CDR2 SQIVND (reference sequence). CDR3 DNA: TGTGCCAGTAGTATCGAGACAGGGGGTGGAGATACGCAGTATTTT. Amino acid sequence: CASSIETGGGDTQYF.

The chain has TRBV15 and TRBJ1-1; possibly TRBD1 for D (5 bases). The CDR3 sequence is 15 residues long. Germline loops: CDR1 LNHNV, CDR2 YYDKDF (reference sequence). Trimming removed 0 bases from V and 5 bases from J, with 13 bases in between. The CDR3 spells CATSRDRPGRTEAFF. Written as DNA, the CDR3 is TGTGCCACCAGCAGAGATCGCCCGGGACGGACTGAAGCTTTCTTT.

There are many counts of this clonotype. The J gene is TRBJ2-7, the V gene TRBV12-3 or TRBV12-4, with D hard to call. V was shortened by 1 base and J by 5 bases, with 15 bases between the two germline ends. This CDR3 region has 15 residues. The CDR3 nucleotides read TGTGCCAGCAGTTTAGTTTCCAGCGTGCACCACGAGCAGTACTTC. Its translation is CASSLVSSVHHEQYF.

This clonotype was detected only a few times. The V gene is TRBV9, the J gene TRBJ1-5, with D tentatively TRBD1 (5 bases). Germline V CDR1 and CDR2: SGDLS, YYNGEE. Trimming shortened V by 4 bases and J by 7 bases, and 15 bases separated the two germline ends. This CDR3 has 14 amino acids. The chain's CDR3 is CASSPRQTGQPQHF. The CDR3 DNA reads TGTGCCAGCAGCCCACGACAGACGGGGCAGCCCCAGCATTTT.

CDR3 sequence (DNA): TGTGCCAGCAGTTTAACAGGGTTTGGAGAGCAGTACTTC. Protein sequence: CASSLTGFGEQYF. The chain employs TRBV12-3 or TRBV12-4 and TRBJ2-7, with D possibly matching TRBD1 (6 bases). This CDR3 is 13 amino acids long. V dropped 2 bases and J dropped 7 bases, with 12 bases sitting between them.

This clonotype has only a few counts. The chain links TRBV20-1 to TRBJ1-5; D is undetermined. There are 15 residues in the CDR3. Trimming left V 1 base short and J 6 bases short, with 16 bases between. Germline assignment: CDR1 DFQATT and CDR2 SNEGSKA (reference sequence). The CDR3 nucleotides are TGCAGTGCTAGAGTCAATTCGGATCGCGGTCAGCCCCAGCATTTT. As protein: CSARVNSDRGQPQHF.

The genes are TRBV6-1 and TRBJ1-1; tentatively, D is TRBD1 (5 bases). Per germline, CDR1 MNHNS and CDR2 SASEGT. V lost 7 bases, J lost 5 bases, and 32 bases lay in between. The CDR3 consists of 19 residues. The DNA of the CDR3 is TGTGCCAGCACCCCAAGCCGGGGGGTCCCTTTTGAATTCGGGACTGAAGCTTTCTTT. Protein sequence: CASTPSRGVPFEFGTEAFF.

The chain joins TRBV27 to TRBJ2-7; D may be TRBD2 (6 bases). Trimming shortened V by 1 base and J by 6 bases, and 10 bases separated the two germline ends. The CDR3 loop spans 13 amino acids. Germline CDR1 is MNHEY and CDR2 is SMNVEV (reference sequence). CDR3: CASSLWRGAEQYF. The CDR3 region has the DNA TGTGCCAGCAGTTTATGGCGGGGCGCCGAGCAGTACTTC.

In this sample, this clonotype turned up a few times. The junction differs from germline at one of its ends, possibly a read error. This chain joins TRBV7-7 and TRBJ2-5; 13 bases fit TRBD2. Germline-derived CDR1 and CDR2 are SSHAT and FNYEAQ (reference sequence). The CDR3 length is 16 residues. Here the CDR3 reads CASSLSGTSGKETQYF. As DNA, the CDR3 is TGTGCTAGCAGCCTATCCGGGACTAGCGGGAAAGAGACCCAGTACTTC. The whole variable domain, remainder taken from reference TRBV7-7 and TRBJ2-5, is GAGVSQSPRYKVTKRGQDVTLRCDPISSHATLYWYQQALGQGPEFLTYFNYEAQPDKSGLPSDRFSAERPEGSISTLTIQRTEQRDSAMYRCASSLSGTSGKETQYFGPGTRLLVL.

The chain employs TRBV7-9 and TRBJ1-3; D uncertain. V was pared by 5 bases and J by 5 bases, with 10 bases between. The CDR3 totals 13 residues. CDR1 and CDR2 from the germline V gene are SEHNR and FQNEAQ (reference sequence). CDR3 sequence (DNA): TGTGCCAGCAGCCCCGGTCCAAGAAACACCATATATTTT. As protein: CASSPGPRNTIYF. The whole variable domain, filled in from reference TRBV7-9 and TRBJ1-3, reads DTGVSQNPRHKITKRGQNVTFRCDPISEHNRLYWYRQTLGQGPEFLTYFQNEAQLEKSRLLSDRFSAERPKGSFSTLEIQRTEQGDSAMYLCASSPGPRNTIYFGEGSWLTVV.

This clonotype was seen a few times. The chain carries TRBV5-1 and TRBJ2-3, with 9 bases matching TRBD1. Germline CDR1 reads SGHRS; CDR2 reads YFSETQ. CDR3 length: 15 residues. With V trimmed by 1 base and J by 4 bases, 4 bases remained unmatched. The CDR3 reads CASSLTRDRADTQYF. In DNA, the CDR3 is TGCGCCAGCAGCTTGACCCGGGACAGGGCAGATACGCAGTATTTT.

The chain joins TRBV6-6 to TRBJ2-5; D is undetermined. Germline-derived CDR1 and CDR2 are MNHNY and SVGAGI (reference sequence). V gave up 4 bases and J gave up 3 bases, with 9 bases separating them. The CDR3 consists of 13 residues. The CDR3 DNA reads as TGTGCCAGCAGTTCGACGTACGAAGAGACCCAGTACTTC. Translating gives CASSSTYEETQYF.

The chain carries TRBV3-1 and TRBJ1-3; D remains ambiguous. The V end lost 3 bases, the J end lost 1 base, and 10 bases lay between the germline ends. The CDR3 loop spans 15 amino acids. CDR1 and CDR2 from the germline V gene are LGHDT and YNNKEL (reference sequence). In nucleotides, the CDR3 is TGTGCCAGCAGCCACGCGACCCTTTCTGGAAACACCATATATTTT. Encoded protein: CASSHATLSGNTIYF. Complete variable domain (other parts from reference TRBV3-1 and TRBJ1-3): DTAVSQTPKYLVTQMGNDKSIKCEQNLGHDTMYWYKQDSKKFLKIMFSYNNKELIINETVPNRFSPKSPDKAHLNLHINSLELGDSAVYFCASSHATLSGNTIYFGEGSWLTVV.

This clonotype has more than one count but fewer than ten. The chain is built from TRBV4-2 and TRBJ2-5; 7 bases map to TRBD2. The CDR3 consists of 16 residues. CDR1 and CDR2 (germline): LGHNA, YNFKEQ. J lost 2 bases, V lost 2 bases, and 8 bases had no gene match. CDR3 bases: TGTGCCAGCAGCCAATCTCTACTAGCGCAACAAGAGACCCAGTACTTC. It translates to CASSQSLLAQQETQYF.

The chain links TRBV7-2 to TRBJ2-3, with 8 nucleotides matching TRBD1. CDR3 size: 16 residues. The germline V gene encodes CDR1 SGHTA and CDR2 FQGNSA. J was trimmed by 1 base and V by 3 bases; bases with no gene match: 6. The chain's CDR3 is CASSFRTGLGTDTQYF. The CDR3 nucleotides read TGTGCCAGCAGCTTCCGGACAGGGTTGGGCACAGATACGCAGTATTTT.

The J gene is TRBJ2-2, the V gene TRBV5-6; 9 bases line up with TRBD2. Germline V gives CDR1 SGHDT, CDR2 YYEEEE. The CDR3 length is 17 residues. Unmatched junction bases numbered 11, after V lost 3 bases and J lost 5 bases. The CDR3 DNA reads as TGTGCCAGCAGCTCCCCCAGCGGGAGGACGCGGACCGGGGAGCTGTTTTTT. Residues: CASSSPSGRTRTGELFF.

This clonotype was seen ten or more times. The chain joins TRBV25-1 to TRBJ2-7; D is ambiguous. Per germline, CDR1 MGHDK and CDR2 SYGVNS. The V and J ends lost 10 bases and 0 bases respectively, with 22 bases between them. CDR3 length: 16 residues. CDR3 residues: CAIPPNGGASSYEQYF. DNA of the CDR3: TGTGCCATCCCTCCCAACGGCGGAGCGAGCTCCTACGAGCAGTACTTC.

This clonotype was counted between two and nine times. The gene calls are TRBV6-1 and TRBJ1-3; 8 nucleotides match TRBD1. V shed 6 bases, J shed 0 bases, and the junction held 7 bases outside the gene matches. This CDR3 region has 16 residues. Germline CDR1 MNHNS, CDR2 SASEGT. CDR3 protein: CASSDRGTSSGNTIYF. CDR3 nucleotides: TGTGCCAGCAGCGACAGGGGCACAAGCTCTGGAAACACCATATATTTT.

This clonotype was observed a few times. The V and J genes are TRBV7-9 and TRBJ2-5, with 10 bases fitting TRBD1. The CDR3 has 17 amino acids. V lost 2 bases and J lost 2; bases outside the gene matches: 8. Germline lookup yields CDR1 SEHNR and CDR2 FQNEAQ (reference sequence). In nucleotides, the CDR3 is TGTGCCAGCAGCTTATATGGACAGGGGGTCCTACAAGAGACCCAGTACTTC. Residues: CASSLYGQGVLQETQYF.

The chain joins TRBV12-3 or TRBV12-4 to TRBJ2-1; 8 bases are a match to TRBD2. The CDR3 extends over 15 amino acids. V gave up 1 base and J gave up 5 bases; unmatched junction bases: 4. The CDR3 reads CASSLGLAGDNEQFF. CDR3 DNA sequence: TGTGCCAGCAGTTTAGGGCTAGCGGGTGACAATGAGCAGTTCTTC.

This clonotype was seen more than once but under ten times. The V and J genes are TRBV18 and TRBJ1-1; D gene ambiguous. Germline CDR1 reads KGHSH; CDR2 reads LQKENI. Deletions cut 8 bases from V and 0 bases from J, with 10 bases between. The CDR3 totals 13 residues. The CDR3 bases are TGTGCCAGCGCTAGTTACCTGAACACTGAAGCTTTCTTT. Amino acid sequence: CASASYLNTEAFF.

This clonotype was observed a few times. This sequence joins TRBV7-8 and TRBJ2-1; D gene uncertain. Trimming left V 6 bases short and J 7 bases short, with 10 bases between. CDR1 SGHVS and CDR2 FQNEAQ come from the germline V gene. This CDR3 comprises 12 residues. The chain's CDR3 is CASSPIGNEQFF. CDR3 nucleotide sequence: TGTGCCAGCAGTCCAATAGGGAATGAGCAGTTCTTC.

In this sample, this clonotype turned up a few times. The chain carries TRBV7-2 and TRBJ2-7; maybe TRBD2 (5 bases). The CDR3 contains 13 residues. The V and J ends lost 5 bases and 5 bases respectively, with 13 bases between them. Germline values: CDR1 SGHTA, CDR2 FQGNSA. The CDR3 loop reads CASSLTSAHEQYF. DNA for the CDR3: TGTGCCAGCAGCCTTACTAGTGCCCACGAGCAGTACTTC.